The 14 T cell receptor beta chains presented below share a single source sample, sequenced in a study of cytomegalovirus exposure and HLA in healthy donors. Vbeta (60) and Jbeta (13) primers were used in the PCR. Repertoires were generated with immunoSEQ multiplex PCR, while TCRdb's copy carries only in-frame clones and drops some. Of fewer than 200,000 clones listed, about three quarters are singletons. Sequencing input: PBMCs. The receptors were gathered from a woman aged 45-65 years in good health and CMV-seropositive.

This clone was found a few times. The chain carries TRBV2 and TRBJ2-5, with no clear D. The V end was cut by 2 bases, the J end by 5 bases, with 12 bases between. Germline assignment: CDR1 SNHLY and CDR2 FYNNEI. The CDR3 contains 14 residues. The CDR3 bases are TGTGCCAGCAGTGAAAATCAGTCGTCCGAGACCCAGTACTTC. Residues: CASSENQSSETQYF.

The chain joins TRBV7-2 to TRBJ1-3; 8 bases fit TRBD1. This CDR3 is 16 amino acids long. The J segment lost 2 bases and the V segment lost 0 bases, leaving 3 bases of the junction unmatched. Germline loops: CDR1 SGHTA, CDR2 FQGNSA. CDR3 bases: TGTGCCAGCAGCTTAGCCGGACAGGGAACTGGAAACACCATATATTTT. Protein product: CASSLAGQGTGNTIYF.

This chain joins TRBV6-1 and TRBJ1-4; D might be TRBD1 (5 bases). The V gene's germline CDR1 is MNHNS and CDR2 SASEGT. Trimming stripped 3 bases from V and 7 bases from J, with 9 bases between. This CDR3 contains 13 residues. The CDR3: CASSDTGREKLFF. CDR3 DNA sequence: TGTGCCAGCAGTGACACAGGACGTGAAAAACTGTTTTTT.

Concerning this clone: This same CDR3 is encoded by further DNA sequences in the sample. The J gene is TRBJ2-6, the V gene TRBV5-4, with a possible D match to TRBD2 (6 bases). The CDR3 has 16 amino acids. The germline CDR1 and CDR2 sequences are SGHNT and YYREEE (reference sequence). V lost 0 bases and J lost 0, with 7 bases in between. This CDR3 is CASSLGRGSGANVLTF. The CDR3 DNA follows: TGTGCCAGCAGCTTGGGGAGGGGCTCTGGGGCCAACGTCCTGACTTTC.

The rearrangement joins TRBV10-3 to TRBJ1-5, with 7 bases identical to TRBD1. CDR3 length: 18 residues. Looked up from germline, CDR1 is ENHRY and CDR2 is SYGVKD. V lost 0 bases to trimming and J lost 6 bases; unmatched junction nucleotides: 14. CDR3 amino acids: CAISESEGTANWGQPQHF. The CDR3 DNA reads TGTGCCATCAGTGAGTCGGAGGGGACAGCCAATTGGGGTCAGCCCCAGCATTTT.

The chain combines TRBV2 with TRBJ1-1, with 7 bases lining up with TRBD1. The V gene's germline CDR1 is SNHLY and CDR2 FYNNEI. This CDR3 is built from 14 residues. V lost 5 bases to trimming and J lost 4 bases; unmatched junction nucleotides: 7. CDR3 in amino acids: CASSYGQATTEAFF. The CDR3 bases are TGTGCCAGCAGTTATGGACAGGCGACCACTGAAGCTTTCTTT.

The V gene is TRBV28, the J gene TRBJ1-1; TRBD1 might be the D (5 bases). There are 11 residues in the CDR3. Germline V gene data show CDR1 as MDHEN and CDR2 as SYDVKM. Trimming took off 6 bases at V and 7 bases at J, with 9 bases between the two ends. The CDR3 is CASRGAVEAFF. The DNA for the CDR3 is TGTGCCAGCAGAGGGGCAGTTGAAGCTTTCTTT.

The V and J genes are TRBV30 and TRBJ1-4; no clear D. Between the trimmed V and J ends, which lost 0 bases and 4 bases, there was a span of 12 bases. The CDR3 loop spans 15 amino acids. In germline, CDR1 is GTSNPN, CDR2 SVGIG (reference sequence). The CDR3 sequence: CAWSVPGEYNEKLFF. In DNA, the CDR3 is TGTGCCTGGAGTGTACCCGGGGAATATAATGAAAAACTGTTTTTT.

The chain joins TRBV28 to TRBJ1-5; D might be TRBD1 (5 bases). The germline V and J ends were trimmed by 8 bases and 0 bases, with 8 bases remaining between them. The CDR3 spans 13 residues. Germline lookup yields CDR1 MDHEN and CDR2 SYDVKM. As DNA, the CDR3 is TGTGCCAGCGTGGGGGGTAGCAATCAGCCCCAGCATTTT. Translation gives CASVGGSNQPQHF.

The sample holds one count of this clone. The chain links TRBV5-1 to TRBJ2-6; a possible D gene is TRBD1 (6 bases). The V and J ends lost 4 bases and 0 bases respectively, with 11 bases between them. The germline gives CDR1 SGHRS, CDR2 YFSETQ. The CDR3 has 16 amino acids. The CDR3 spells CASSPGHTSGANVLTF. DNA of the CDR3: TGCGCCAGCAGCCCGGGACACACCTCTGGGGCCAACGTCCTGACTTTC.

The chain is built from TRBV6-1 and TRBJ1-4, with a tentative D call TRBD1 (5 bases). V gave up 7 bases and J gave up 0 bases, with 12 bases separating them. There are 15 residues in the CDR3. CDR1 and CDR2 from the germline V gene are MNHNS and SASEGT. CDR3 sequence: CASTEGLTTNEKLFF. DNA of the CDR3: TGTGCCAGCACCGAGGGACTTACAACTAATGAAAAACTGTTTTTT.

This clone came up a few times. The gene calls are TRBV10-3 and TRBJ2-3, with D perhaps TRBD2 (5 bases). CDR3 length: 14 amino acids. V was trimmed by 6 bases and J by 2 bases, leaving 12 bases between them. Germline-derived CDR1 and CDR2 are ENHRY and SYGVKD. This chain's CDR3 is CAIRETLDTDTQYF. As DNA, the CDR3 is TGTGCCATCAGAGAGACACTAGACACAGATACGCAGTATTTT.

A few counts support this clone. The chain links TRBV9 to TRBJ2-2; D perhaps matches TRBD2 (5 bases). Trimming pared 5 bases from V and 6 bases from J, leaving 20 bases between. The CDR3 is 16 residues long. In germline, CDR1 is SGDLS, CDR2 YYNGEE. The CDR3 DNA sequence: TGTGCCAGCAGGAGGACGGGGAACGAAGAGGCCGGGGAGCTGTTTTTT. Amino acid sequence: CASRRTGNEEAGELFF.

This chain links TRBV6-5 with TRBJ2-7; D is perhaps TRBD1 (5 bases). In germline, CDR1 is MNHEY, CDR2 SVGAGI. V was cut by 2 bases and J by 4 bases, with 9 bases left in between. The CDR3 extends over 13 amino acids. CDR3 loop: CASSYGSGYEQYF. The CDR3 DNA reads as TGTGCCAGCAGTTACGGCTCAGGGTACGAGCAGTACTTC.